The 18 T cell receptor beta chains reported below all come from one sample, sequenced in a study of blood T cell repertoires in COVID-19. This table comes from immunoSEQ multiplex PCR, and its TCRdb copy is limited to in-frame clones, with some not included. This table holds roughly 260,000 clones, approximately 83% found once. Sequences were obtained from PBMCs or T cells enriched from blood (not recorded which). The receptors originated from a woman between 50 and 59 years old who had recovered from COVID-19.

This clone showed up just once. This chain uses TRBV5-1 with TRBJ2-3; 13 bases are a match to TRBD2. Trimming at V came to 4 bases and at J to 5 bases, leaving 7 bases not matched to a gene. The CDR3 runs 16 residues. Germline V lookup: CDR1 SGHRS, CDR2 YFSETQ. The CDR3 coding sequence is TGCGCCAGCAGCACGGGGACTAGCGGGAATTTAGATACGCAGTATTTT. Amino acids: CASSTGTSGNLDTQYF.

This chain uses TRBV6-5 with TRBJ1-4, with TRBD1 matching over 7 bases. Germline V gene data show CDR1 as MNHEY and CDR2 as SVGAGI. V lost 4 bases to trimming and J lost 1 base; unmatched junction nucleotides: 6. CDR3 length equals 16 residues. The CDR3 region has the DNA TGTGCCAGCAGTTCCACCCGACAGGGAACTAATGAAAAACTGTTTTTT. Its protein is CASSSTRQGTNEKLFF.

The chain links TRBV5-6 to TRBJ1-2, with 7 bases that match TRBD1. The ends lost 4 bases at V and 5 bases at J; junction bases unmatched: 11. The CDR3 spans 15 residues. Germline V gene data show CDR1 as SGHDT and CDR2 as YYEEEE. As DNA, the CDR3 is TGTGCCAGCAGCCCTCGGACAGGTAGCCTGTATGGCTACACCTTC. It specifies CASSPRTGSLYGYTF.

The chain recombines TRBV6-4 with TRBJ2-3; weak D call: TRBD2 (5 bases). The CDR3 is made up of 13 amino acids. The V and J ends lost 4 bases and 5 bases respectively, with 10 bases between them. The germline V gene encodes CDR1 MRHNA and CDR2 SNTAGT. The CDR3 spells CASSGFEGDTQYF. DNA of the CDR3: TGTGCCAGCAGTGGGTTCGAGGGAGATACGCAGTATTTT.

V gene TRBV2 combines with J gene TRBJ1-1; D remains ambiguous. With 7 bases removed from V and 8 bases from J, the gap between germline ends came to 11 bases. This CDR3 is 11 amino acids long. The V gene's germline CDR1 is SNHLY and CDR2 FYNNEI. The CDR3 DNA reads TGTGCCAGCATTCAGGAGGCAGAAGCTTTCTTT. Amino acids: CASIQEAEAFF.

The rearrangement links TRBV7-3 to TRBJ2-3; possible D gene TRBD2, 6 bases. V dropped 1 base and J dropped 6 bases, with 11 bases sitting between them. The CDR3 sequence is 14 residues long. CDR1 is SGHTA, CDR2 FQGTGA, per germline. In DNA form, the CDR3 reads TGTGCCAGCAGCTTAAATCGGGGGAGGGATACGCAGTATTTT. Protein sequence: CASSLNRGRDTQYF.

This sequence joins TRBV28 and TRBJ1-2; 7 bases line up with TRBD1. Germline CDR1 and CDR2: MDHEN and SYDVKM. This CDR3 has 14 residues. V was pared by 2 bases and J by 7 bases, with 7 bases of the junction left unmatched. CDR3 sequence reads: CASSLLSYRGGYTF. The CDR3 DNA follows: TGTGCCAGCAGTTTACTCTCTTACAGGGGTGGCTACACCTTC.

The chain carries TRBV27 and TRBJ1-5, with D maybe TRBD1 (5 bases). CDR1 MNHEY and CDR2 SMNVEV come from the germline V gene (reference sequence). The CDR3 loop spans 15 amino acids. Trimming cost V 5 bases and J 6 bases, with 17 bases left between them. This CDR3 reads CASSLRGYNRQPQHF. The CDR3 DNA is TGTGCCAGCAGTCTGCGGGGGTACAATCGTCAGCCCCAGCATTTT.

The V and J genes are TRBV27 and TRBJ1-2; 9 bases fit TRBD1. The CDR3 loop spans 12 amino acids. Germline V gene sequence: CDR1 MNHEY, CDR2 SMNVEV (reference sequence). After removal of 8 bases from V and 7 bases from J, the junction contained 5 bases not matched to a gene. The CDR3 loop is CASRTGDGGYTF. The CDR3 bases are TGTGCCAGCCGGACAGGGGACGGTGGCTACACCTTC.

This sequence joins TRBV7-3 and TRBJ2-7; 7 bases fit TRBD2. This CDR3 has 15 amino acids. The ends lost 2 bases at V and 3 bases at J; junction bases unmatched: 7. CDR1 is SGHTA and CDR2 is FQGTGA in the germline V gene. The CDR3 DNA follows: TGTGCCAGCAGCTTAGGGGCTAGCGGAATCTACGAGCAGTACTTC. Translation: CASSLGASGIYEQYF.

The chain combines TRBV6-5 with TRBJ1-5; perhaps TRBD1 as D (6 bases). The CDR3 length is 15 residues. From germline, CDR1 is MNHEY and CDR2 SVGAGI. V gave up 9 bases and J gave up 5 bases, with 20 bases separating them. The CDR3 nucleotides are TGTGCCAGTCCCACCCCCCGGGGGGGCGATCAGCCCCAGCATTTT. Its protein is CASPTPRGGDQPQHF.

Concerning this clone: Distinct nucleotide sequences in the sample also encode this CDR3. The rearrangement uses TRBV5-1 and TRBJ2-7, with TRBD1 as a possible D gene (6 bases). The germline V gene encodes CDR1 SGHRS and CDR2 YFSETQ. V shed 0 bases and J shed 4 bases, with 8 bases lying between them. This CDR3 comprises 13 residues. As DNA, the CDR3 is TGCGCCAGCAGCTTGGAGGGGGTATACGAGCAGTACTTC. It is translated as CASSLEGVYEQYF.

The chain couples TRBV7-9 to TRBJ1-1; D uncertain. Trimming left V 5 bases short and J 5 bases short, with 6 bases between. The germline V gene encodes CDR1 SEHNR and CDR2 FQNEAQ (reference sequence). This CDR3 spans 11 amino acids. The CDR3 loop is CASSPRTEAFF. The CDR3 bases are TGTGCCAGCAGCCCGAGGACTGAAGCTTTCTTT.

V usage is TRBV3-1 (or the pseudogene TRBV3-2) and J usage is TRBJ1-1; a possible D gene is TRBD1 (5 bases). V was trimmed by 3 bases and J by 1 base, leaving 15 bases between them. The CDR3 sequence is 16 residues long. In germline, CDR1 is LGHDT, CDR2 YNNKEL (reference sequence). CDR3: CASSHSAAGTNTEAFF. CDR3 in DNA: TGTGCCAGCAGCCATTCGGCAGCGGGGACGAACACTGAAGCTTTCTTT.

The gene calls are TRBV3-1 (or the pseudogene TRBV3-2) and TRBJ2-2, with D unresolved. The CDR3 contains 14 residues. V was cut by 3 bases and J by 6 bases, with 11 bases left in between. CDR1 LGHDT and CDR2 YNNKEL come from the germline V gene (reference sequence). CDR3 coding DNA: TGTGCCAGCAGCCAGGGTGGGCGCCCCGGGGAGCTGTTTTTT. It is translated as CASSQGGRPGELFF.

The rearrangement uses TRBV6-6 and TRBJ2-4, with TRBD2 matching 7 bases. CDR3 length: 18 amino acids. V trimming: 5 bases; J trimming: 1 base; junction bases outside the gene matches: 14. The germline CDR1 and CDR2 sequences are MNHNY and SVGAGI (reference sequence). CDR3 amino acids: CASSPLLAFPLAKNIQYF. The CDR3 DNA reads as TGTGCCAGCAGTCCGCTACTAGCGTTTCCTTTGGCCAAAAACATTCAGTACTTC.

The chain uses TRBV25-1 and TRBJ1-2; 9 bases map to TRBD1. The CDR3 runs 15 residues. V shed 2 bases and J 7 bases; nucleotides not matched to a gene: 8. Per germline, CDR1 MGHDK and CDR2 SYGVNS. In DNA form, the CDR3 reads TGTGCCAGCAGTGAAGGGTTACAGGGGGCCTCTGGCTACACCTTC. This sequence encodes CASSEGLQGASGYTF.

This chain links TRBV5-5 with TRBJ2-7; D ambiguous. V lost 5 bases to trimming and J lost 6 bases, with 18 bases between them. Per germline, CDR1 SGHKS and CDR2 YYEKEE (reference sequence). The CDR3 has 14 amino acids. The CDR3 loop is CASSRDTRSPEQYF. The CDR3, as DNA: TGTGCCAGCAGTAGAGACACCCGATCCCCCGAGCAGTACTTC.